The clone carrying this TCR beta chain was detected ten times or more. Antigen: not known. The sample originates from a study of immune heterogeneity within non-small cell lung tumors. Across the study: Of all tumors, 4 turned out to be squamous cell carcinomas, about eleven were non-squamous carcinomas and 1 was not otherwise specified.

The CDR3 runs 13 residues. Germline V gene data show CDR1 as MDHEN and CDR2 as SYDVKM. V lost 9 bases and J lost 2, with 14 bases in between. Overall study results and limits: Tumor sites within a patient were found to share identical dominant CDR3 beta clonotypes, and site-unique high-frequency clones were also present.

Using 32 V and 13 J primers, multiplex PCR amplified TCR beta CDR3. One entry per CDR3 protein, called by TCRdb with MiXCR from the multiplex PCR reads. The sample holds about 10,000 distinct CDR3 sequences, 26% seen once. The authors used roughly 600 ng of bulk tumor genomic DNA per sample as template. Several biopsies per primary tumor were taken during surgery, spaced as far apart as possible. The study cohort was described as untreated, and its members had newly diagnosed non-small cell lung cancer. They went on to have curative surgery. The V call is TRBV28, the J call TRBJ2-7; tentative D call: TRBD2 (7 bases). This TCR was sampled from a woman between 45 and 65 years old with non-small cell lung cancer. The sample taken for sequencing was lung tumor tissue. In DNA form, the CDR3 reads TGTGCCAGTACTGAGGGGGGGCCCTACGAGCAGTACTTC. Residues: CASTEGGPYEQYF.